What follows are 18 T cell receptor beta chains derived from one specimen sequenced in a study of T cell responses to AZD1222 COVID-19 vaccine. The repertoire was sequenced with immunoSEQ multiplex PCR; TCRdb's copy has only in-frame clones and lacks some. Among approximately 140,000 clones listed, 94% were seen once. This specimen was peripheral blood, taken on day 0 of AZD1222 vaccination. Receptor source: an adult in good health.

V usage is TRBV9 and J usage is TRBJ2-2; D unclear. With 0 bases removed from V and 0 bases from J, the gap between germline ends came to 6 bases. The length of the CDR3 is 15 residues. From germline, CDR1 is SGDLS and CDR2 YYNGEE. The CDR3 loop reads CASSVDGTNTGELFF. DNA for the CDR3: TGTGCCAGCAGCGTAGACGGAACGAACACCGGGGAGCTGTTTTTT.

This clone was observed a single time. This rearrangement joins TRBV7-9 to TRBJ1-2; possibly TRBD1 for D (5 bases). Germline V CDR1 and CDR2: SEHNR, FQNEAQ (reference sequence). Trimming removed 0 bases at V and 1 base at J, with 12 bases between. The CDR3 is made up of 16 amino acids. The CDR3 sequence: CASSLAVREGNYGYTF. The CDR3 region has the DNA TGTGCCAGCAGCTTAGCCGTCAGGGAGGGTAACTATGGCTACACCTTC.

V and J are TRBV30 and TRBJ2-1; D is possibly TRBD2 (5 bases). Germline V gene lookup returns CDR1 GTSNPN and CDR2 SVGIG (reference sequence). Trimming shortened V by 1 base and J by 6 bases, and 13 bases separated the two germline ends. The CDR3 length is 14 residues. The CDR3 DNA reads as TGTGCCTGGAGTGCGGTTCTAGCTCTCAATGAGCAGTTCTTC. The encoded protein is CAWSAVLALNEQFF.

This chain connects TRBV28 to TRBJ1-5; D is ambiguous. CDR3 length: 11 residues. V was clipped by 5 bases and J by 7 bases, with 6 bases between them. Germline V gives CDR1 MDHEN, CDR2 SYDVKM. CDR3 coding DNA: TGTGCCAGCAGTATAGAACAGCCCCAGCATTTT. Translation gives CASSIEQPQHF.

The chain couples TRBV30 to TRBJ1-5; 9 bases are a match to TRBD1. V shed 4 bases and J 5 bases; nucleotides not matched to a gene: 6. The CDR3 is 14 amino acids. Germline CDR1 reads GTSNPN; CDR2 reads SVGIG (reference sequence). The CDR3 region is CAWTSGQGYQPQHF. CDR3 in DNA: TGTGCCTGGACCTCTGGACAGGGGTATCAGCCCCAGCATTTT.

This clone turned up a few times. For the CDR3, the DNA is TGTGCCAGCAGCCACTACTATAGCAATCAGCCCCAGCATTTT. Translation gives CASSHYYSNQPQHF. This chain uses TRBV7-2 with TRBJ1-5; unclear D gene. CDR1 SGHTA and CDR2 FQGNSA come from the germline V gene. The CDR3 has 14 amino acids. With 5 bases removed from V and 0 bases from J, the gap between germline ends came to 8 bases.

V usage is TRBV5-1 and J usage is TRBJ2-3; 9 bases agree with TRBD2. This CDR3 comprises 17 residues. The germline V gene has CDR1 SGHRS and CDR2 YFSETQ. Losses at the gene ends were 3 bases for V and 4 bases for J; bases not matched to a gene: 12. The CDR3: CASSWAVAGVISDTQYF. The CDR3 DNA reads TGCGCCAGCAGCTGGGCTGTAGCGGGAGTGATTTCAGATACGCAGTATTTT.

This clone was seen a few times. This chain connects TRBV4-1 to TRBJ2-7; D is perhaps TRBD1 (6 bases). CDR1 is MGHRA, CDR2 YSYEKL, per germline. Trimming removed 4 bases from V and 6 bases from J, with 22 bases in between. The CDR3 loop spans 16 amino acids. The DNA for the CDR3 is TGCGCCAGCAGCCCTCTGGGGTTAGGACAGCTCAGCGAGCAGTACGTC. Protein product: CASSPLGLGQLSEQYV.

The chain employs TRBV2 and TRBJ2-3; D possibly corresponds to TRBD2 (8 bases). The CDR3 runs to 18 residues. The V end lost 6 bases, the J end lost 0 bases, and 22 bases lay between the germline ends. Germline loops: CDR1 SNHLY, CDR2 FYNNEI. CDR3 bases: TGTGCCAGCAGCCTTGCTCCGGGAGGGGGCTCGAGCACAGATACGCAGTATTTT. As protein: CASSLAPGGGSSTDTQYF.

This clone was recorded once. V is TRBV4-1 and J is TRBJ1-2; 8 nucleotides match TRBD1. The J segment lost 2 bases and the V segment lost 1 base, leaving 0 bases of the junction unmatched. Germline values: CDR1 MGHRA, CDR2 YSYEKL. The CDR3 contains 14 residues. CDR3 in amino acids: CASSQGTGNYGYTF. The CDR3 nucleotides are TGCGCCAGCAGCCAAGGGACAGGGAACTATGGCTACACCTTC.

The CDR3 is CASSETPGAKNIQYF. CDR3 coding DNA: TGTGCCAGCAGCGAGACGCCGGGAGCGAAAAACATTCAGTACTTC. V and J are TRBV9 and TRBJ2-4; D might be TRBD2 (6 bases). Looked up from germline, CDR1 is SGDLS and CDR2 is YYNGEE. Between the trimmed V and J ends, which lost 3 bases and 4 bases, there was a span of 14 bases. This CDR3 is built from 15 residues.

The chain employs TRBV4-3 and TRBJ2-2, with D hard to call. Trimming left V 0 bases short and J 5 bases short, with 13 bases between. Germline-derived CDR1 and CDR2 are LGHNA and YSLEER. This CDR3 has 16 residues. In DNA, the CDR3 is TGCGCCAGCAGCCAAGAGTTTGACGAACAAACCGGGGAGCTGTTTTTT. Translating gives CASSQEFDEQTGELFF.

The V call is TRBV27, the J call TRBJ2-7, with TRBD1 matching 8 bases. This CDR3 has 16 residues. V shed 2 bases and J 4 bases; nucleotides not matched to a gene: 10. CDR1 is MNHEY and CDR2 is SMNVEV in the germline V gene (reference sequence). This CDR3 is CASSLRATGALYEQYV. The CDR3 DNA sequence: TGTGCCAGCAGTTTAAGAGCGACAGGGGCACTTTACGAGCAGTACGTC.

This clone was seen a handful of times. This rearrangement joins TRBV10-2 to TRBJ1-2; D remains ambiguous. Germline CDR1 and CDR2: WSHSY and SAAADI. The CDR3 length is 13 residues. Trimming removed 3 bases from V and 0 bases from J, with 5 bases in between. The CDR3: CASSERTNYGYTF. The CDR3 nucleotides are TGCGCCAGCAGTGAACGGACTAACTATGGCTACACCTTC.

Regarding this clone: At one end the junction does not follow the germline gene, possibly because of a read error. The chain combines TRBV19 with TRBJ1-2; D unresolved. CDR1 and CDR2 from the germline V gene are LNHDA and SQIVND (reference sequence). The length of the CDR3 is 12 residues. CDR3 protein: CASKDLRGRSSF. The CDR3 DNA follows: TGTGCCAGTAAAGATCTTAGAGGTCGGTCGTCCTTC.

About this clone: The germline gene is not matched at one end of the junction; a read error may be the cause. The chain uses TRBV29-1 and TRBJ1-1; 7 bases are a match to TRBD1. The germline gives CDR1 SQVTM, CDR2 ANQGSEA. CDR3 length: 13 amino acids. The CDR3 protein is CSAETGANTEAFF. The CDR3 DNA reads TGCAGCGCTGAAACAGGGGCGAACACTGAAGCTTTCTTT.

This clone was found once. The V gene is TRBV28, the J gene TRBJ1-5; no clear D. The length of the CDR3 is 16 residues. V shed 6 bases and J shed 3 bases, with 18 bases lying between them. CDR1 and CDR2 from the germline V gene are MDHEN and SYDVKM. In DNA form, the CDR3 reads TGTGCCAGCAGACTCAAAGACTCTACCTACAATCAGCCCCAGCATTTT. Its protein is CASRLKDSTYNQPQHF.

The rearrangement joins TRBV9 to TRBJ2-3, with D perhaps TRBD2 (5 bases). Germline V gene data show CDR1 as SGDLS and CDR2 as YYNGEE. The CDR3 totals 13 residues. Trimming pared 4 bases from V and 6 bases from J, leaving 12 bases between. The CDR3 sequence is CASSSSGSDTQYF. The CDR3 DNA reads TGTGCCAGCAGCTCATCTGGGAGCGATACGCAGTATTTT.